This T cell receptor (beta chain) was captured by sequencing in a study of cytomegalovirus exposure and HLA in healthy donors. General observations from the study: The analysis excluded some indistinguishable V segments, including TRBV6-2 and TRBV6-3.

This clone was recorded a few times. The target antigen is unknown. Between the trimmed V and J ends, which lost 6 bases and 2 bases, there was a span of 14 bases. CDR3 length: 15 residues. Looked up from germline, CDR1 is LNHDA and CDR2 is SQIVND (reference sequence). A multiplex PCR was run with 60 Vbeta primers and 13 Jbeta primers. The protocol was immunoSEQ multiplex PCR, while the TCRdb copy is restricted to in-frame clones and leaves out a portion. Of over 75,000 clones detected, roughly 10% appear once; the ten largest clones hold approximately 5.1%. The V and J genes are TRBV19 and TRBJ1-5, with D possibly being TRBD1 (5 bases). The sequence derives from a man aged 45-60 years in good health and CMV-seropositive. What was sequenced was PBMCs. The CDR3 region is CASRYWGDRNQPQHF. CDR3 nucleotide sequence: TGTGCCAGTAGATACTGGGGGGATCGCAATCAGCCCCAGCATTTT. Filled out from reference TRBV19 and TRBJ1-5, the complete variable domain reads DGGITQSPKYLFRKEGQNVTLSCEQNLNHDAMYWYRQDPGQGLRLIYYSQIVNDFQKGDIAEGYSVSREKKESFPLTVTSAQKNPTAFYLCASRYWGDRNQPQHFGDGTRLSIL.